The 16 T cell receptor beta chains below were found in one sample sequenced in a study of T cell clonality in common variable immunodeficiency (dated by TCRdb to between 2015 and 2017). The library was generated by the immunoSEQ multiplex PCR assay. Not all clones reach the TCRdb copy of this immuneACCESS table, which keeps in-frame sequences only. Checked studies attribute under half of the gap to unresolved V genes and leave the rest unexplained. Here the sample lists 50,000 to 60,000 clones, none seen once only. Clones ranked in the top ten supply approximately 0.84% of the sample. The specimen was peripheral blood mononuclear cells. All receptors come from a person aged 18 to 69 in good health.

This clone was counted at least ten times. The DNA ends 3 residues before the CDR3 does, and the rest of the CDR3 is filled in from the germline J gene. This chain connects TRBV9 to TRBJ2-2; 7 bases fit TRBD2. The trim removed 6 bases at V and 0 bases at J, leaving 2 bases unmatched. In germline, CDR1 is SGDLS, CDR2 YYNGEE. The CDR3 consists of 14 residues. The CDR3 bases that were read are TGTGCCAGCACGAGCGGGGCGAACACCGGGGAG. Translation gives CASTSGANTGE. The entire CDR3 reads CASTSGANTGELFF.

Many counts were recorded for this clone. The CDR3 here is CASSSRAGGREQYF. The sequenced CDR3 bases are TGTGCCAGCAGCTCACGAGCGGGAGGGCGCGAG. The chain uses TRBV7-9 and TRBJ2-7; TRBD2 matches at 10 bases. The read ends 3 residues shy of where the CDR3 ends; the end is completed using the germline J gene. Unmatched junction bases numbered 6, after V lost 4 bases and J lost 6 bases. The CDR3 loop spans 14 amino acids. Germline V CDR1 and CDR2: SEHNR, FQNEAQ (reference sequence).

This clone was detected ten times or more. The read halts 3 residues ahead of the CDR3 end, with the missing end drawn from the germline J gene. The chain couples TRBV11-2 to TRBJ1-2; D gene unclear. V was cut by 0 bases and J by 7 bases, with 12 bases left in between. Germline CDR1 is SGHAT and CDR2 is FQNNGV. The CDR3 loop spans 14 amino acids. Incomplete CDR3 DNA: TGTGCCAGCAGCTTAGATCGCACAACCCGTGGC. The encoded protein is CASSLDRTTRG. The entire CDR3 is CASSLDRTTRGYTF. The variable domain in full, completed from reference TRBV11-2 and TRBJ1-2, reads EAGVAQSPRYKIIEKRQSVAFWCNPISGHATLYWYQQILGQGPKLLIQFQNNGVVDDSQLPKDRFSAERLKGVDSTLKIQPAKLEDSAVYLCASSLDRTTRGYTFGSGTRLTVV.

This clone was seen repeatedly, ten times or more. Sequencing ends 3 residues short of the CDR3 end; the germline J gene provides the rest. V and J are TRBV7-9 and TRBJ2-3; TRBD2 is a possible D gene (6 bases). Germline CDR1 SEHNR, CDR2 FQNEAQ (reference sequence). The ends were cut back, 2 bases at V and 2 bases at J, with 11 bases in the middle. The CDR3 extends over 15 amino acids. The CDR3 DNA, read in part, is TGTGCCAGCAGCTTACAGCGGGCGAACACAGATACG. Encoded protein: CASSLQRANTDT. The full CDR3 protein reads CASSLQRANTDTQYF.

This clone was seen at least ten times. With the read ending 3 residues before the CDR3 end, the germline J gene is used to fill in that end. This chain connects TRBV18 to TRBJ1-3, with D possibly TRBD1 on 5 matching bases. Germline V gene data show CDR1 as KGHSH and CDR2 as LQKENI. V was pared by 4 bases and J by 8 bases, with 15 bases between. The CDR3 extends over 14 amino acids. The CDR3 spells CASSQGASRDTIYF. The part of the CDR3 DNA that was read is TGTGCCAGCTCACAAGGGGCCTCCCGGGACACC.

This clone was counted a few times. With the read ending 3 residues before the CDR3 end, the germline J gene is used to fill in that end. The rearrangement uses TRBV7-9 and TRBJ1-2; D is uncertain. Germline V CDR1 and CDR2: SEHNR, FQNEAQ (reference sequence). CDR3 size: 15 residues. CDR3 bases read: TGTGCCAGCAGCGCCCCGGACTTATACTCCTACGAC. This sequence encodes CASSAPDLYSYD. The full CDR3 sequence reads CASSAPDLYSYDYTF.

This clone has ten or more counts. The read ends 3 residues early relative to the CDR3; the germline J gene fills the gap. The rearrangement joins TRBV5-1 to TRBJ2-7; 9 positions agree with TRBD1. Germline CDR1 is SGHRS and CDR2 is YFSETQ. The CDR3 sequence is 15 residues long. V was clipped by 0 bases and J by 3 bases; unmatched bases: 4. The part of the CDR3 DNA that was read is TGCGCCAGCAGCTTGGGACAGGGGGACCTCTACGAG. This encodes CASSLGQGDLYE. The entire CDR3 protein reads CASSLGQGDLYEQYF. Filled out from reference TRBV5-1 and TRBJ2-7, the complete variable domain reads KAGVTQTPRYLIKTRGQQVTLSCSPISGHRSVSWYQQTPGQGLQFLFEYFSETQRNKGNFPGRFSGRQFSNSRSEMNVSTLELGDSALYLCASSLGQGDLYEQYFGPGTRLTVT.

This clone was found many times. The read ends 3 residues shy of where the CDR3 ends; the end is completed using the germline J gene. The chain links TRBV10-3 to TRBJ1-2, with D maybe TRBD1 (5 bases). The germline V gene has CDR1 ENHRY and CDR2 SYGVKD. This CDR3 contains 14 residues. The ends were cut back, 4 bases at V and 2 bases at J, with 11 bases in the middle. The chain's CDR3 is CAISVSTGNYGYTF. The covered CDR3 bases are TGTGCCATCAGTGTATCAACAGGAAACTATGGC.

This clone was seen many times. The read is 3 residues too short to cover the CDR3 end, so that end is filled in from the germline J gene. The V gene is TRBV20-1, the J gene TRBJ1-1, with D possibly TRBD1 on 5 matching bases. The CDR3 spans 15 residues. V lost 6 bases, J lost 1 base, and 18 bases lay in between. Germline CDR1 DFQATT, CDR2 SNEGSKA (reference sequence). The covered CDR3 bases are TGCAGTGCCCCCGAGGTGGCGGGGACGAACACTGAA. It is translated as CSAPEVAGTNTE. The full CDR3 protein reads CSAPEVAGTNTEAFF.

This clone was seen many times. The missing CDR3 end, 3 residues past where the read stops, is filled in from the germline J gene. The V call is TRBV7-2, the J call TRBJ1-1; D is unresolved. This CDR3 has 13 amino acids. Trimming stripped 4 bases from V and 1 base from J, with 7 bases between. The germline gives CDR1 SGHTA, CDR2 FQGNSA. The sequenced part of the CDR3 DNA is TGTGCCAGCAGCTCGCAGAGGAACACTGAA. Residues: CASSSQRNTE. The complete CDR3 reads CASSSQRNTEAFF.

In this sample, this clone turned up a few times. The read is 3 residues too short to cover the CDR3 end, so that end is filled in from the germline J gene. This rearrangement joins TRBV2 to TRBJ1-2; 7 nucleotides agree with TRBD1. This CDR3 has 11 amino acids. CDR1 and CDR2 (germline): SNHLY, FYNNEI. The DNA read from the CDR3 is TGTGCCAGCAGTTTGGGACAGCTC. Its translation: CASSLGQL. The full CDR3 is CASSLGQLYTF.

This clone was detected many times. The covered CDR3 bases are TGTGCCAGCGAAGAAGGGGGTAACTATGGC. It translates to CASEEGGNYG. The entire CDR3 sequence reads CASEEGGNYGYTF. This chain joins TRBV19 and TRBJ1-2; the D gene is possibly TRBD1 (6 bases). The read ends 3 residues shy of where the CDR3 ends; the end is completed using the germline J gene. Trimming stripped 9 bases from V and 1 base from J, with 12 bases between. The CDR3 consists of 13 residues. The germline gives CDR1 LNHDA, CDR2 SQIVND (reference sequence).

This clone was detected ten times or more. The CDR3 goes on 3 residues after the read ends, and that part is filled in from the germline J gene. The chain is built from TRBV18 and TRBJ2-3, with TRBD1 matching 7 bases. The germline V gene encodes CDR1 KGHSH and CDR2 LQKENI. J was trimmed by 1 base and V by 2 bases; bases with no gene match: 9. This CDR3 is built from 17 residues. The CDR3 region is CASSPITGTGGTDTQYF. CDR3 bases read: TGTGCCAGCTCACCAATAACGGGCACAGGGGGCACAGATACG.

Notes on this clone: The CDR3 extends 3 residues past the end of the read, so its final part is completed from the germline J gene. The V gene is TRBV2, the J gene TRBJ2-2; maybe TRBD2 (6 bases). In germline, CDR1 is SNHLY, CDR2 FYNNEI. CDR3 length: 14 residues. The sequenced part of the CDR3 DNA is TGTGCCAGCAGTGGGGACTCTGGGGCCAACGTG. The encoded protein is CASSGDSGANV. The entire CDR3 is CASSGDSGANVLFF.

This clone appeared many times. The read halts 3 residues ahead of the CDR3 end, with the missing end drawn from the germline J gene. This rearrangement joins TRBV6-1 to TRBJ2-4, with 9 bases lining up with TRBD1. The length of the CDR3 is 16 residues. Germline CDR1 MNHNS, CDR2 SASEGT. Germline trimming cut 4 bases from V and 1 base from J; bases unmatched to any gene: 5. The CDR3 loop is CASSGFGQGAKNIQYF. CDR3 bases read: TGTGCCAGCAGTGGATTCGGACAGGGGGCCAAAAACATT.

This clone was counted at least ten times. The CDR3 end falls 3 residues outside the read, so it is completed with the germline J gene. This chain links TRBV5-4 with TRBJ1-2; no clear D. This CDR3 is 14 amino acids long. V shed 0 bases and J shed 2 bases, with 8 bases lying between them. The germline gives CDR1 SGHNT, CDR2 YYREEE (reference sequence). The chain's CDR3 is CASSLGQINYGYTF. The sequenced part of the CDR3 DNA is TGTGCCAGCAGCTTGGGGCAGATAAACTATGGC. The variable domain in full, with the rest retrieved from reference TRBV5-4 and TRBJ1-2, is ETGVTQSPTHLIKTRGQQVTLRCSSQSGHNTVSWYQQALGQGPQFIFQYYREEENGRGNFPPRFSGLQFPNYSSELNVNALELDDSALYLCASSLGQINYGYTFGSGTRLTVV.